This TCR beta chain emerged from a study of cytomegalovirus exposure and HLA in healthy donors (dated by TCRdb to the late 2010s). Concerning the study at large: An earlier analysis of more than 550 of the donors reported approximately 260 Gb of sequence data and 95 million to 140 million unique TCR beta sequences obtained from approximately 180 million T cells. About 280 gigabases of sequencing data and 91 million or so unique TCR sequences made up an early release that covered 500 to 700 HLA-typed donors. The genetic ancestry cluster associated with self-reported Caucasian donors included 81% of the 300 to 450 genotyped donors. The aim of the study was to test whether cataloging public T cell receptors could identify signatures of past pathogen exposure. The study profiled the T cell repertoires of 666 subjects by immunosequencing and related them to cytomegalovirus serostatus. In addition to the first cohort of 666 subjects, a separate validation cohort of 100 to 150 different subjects was used. The study combined high-throughput TCR immunosequencing, statistical association of individual TCRs with disease status, and machine learning to predict cytomegalovirus infection status. A later analysis re-examined previously published TCR beta repertoires from about 670 donors and added high-resolution HLA genotyping to investigate patterns of TCR occurrence. Rather than using new phenotypic data, the later analysis identified candidate immune exposures from TCR beta sequences and from how often those sequences occurred across donors. An earlier analysis of roughly 600 of the donors used high-throughput TCR beta sequencing to judge whether each TCR beta V gene segment behaved as functional or pseudogenic. Donor age, sex, ethnicity and CMV serostatus were compiled alongside the repertoire data. A later genetic analysis took genome-wide SNP genotypes for about three fifths of the roughly 700 donors and used that subset as a discovery cohort. All discovery cohort repertoires had been generated on a single sequencing platform. Both class I and class II loci were covered by HLA typing, at four-digit resolution. Typing coverage varied by locus: roughly 629-630 donors for A, B, C, DRB1 and DQB1; roughly 510 for DQA1; nearly 610 for DPA1; about 450 for DPB1. Because of strong linkage in the cohort, five DR-DQ haplotypes were treated as single units for association and clustering. Across 398 genotyped donors of the cohort, an average of about 220,000 unique TCR beta nucleotide sequences per donor were sequenced, and 15% to 20% of those sequences were non-productive. General study outcomes and caveats: Because counts were too low, seventeen rarely observed V segments, including chromosome 9 orphons, were left out of the earlier analysis of 587 of the donors. In vitro tests confirmed that a few of the cytomegalovirus-associated TCR beta chains recognize cytomegalovirus antigens. When HLA alleles, especially DR and DQ, strongly co-occurred, TCR associations were difficult to assign to individual alleles. In a later analysis, TCR association rates were found to vary across HLA loci, with the most associated TCRs seen for DRB1 alleles and the fewest for HLA-C alleles. A further reported finding was that TCR beta sequences accurately predicted the HLA-A and HLA-B alleles for most subjects in the first cohort. Immune exposure information for the cohort was limited to CMV serostatus. Specific HLA alleles were associated with over 15,000 TCR beta sequences at a false discovery rate of 0.05 in a later analysis. The classifier was reported to diagnose cytomegalovirus status with high specificity and sensitivity in both the original cohort and the validation cohort. The study listed 150 to 200 TCR beta chains as associated with cytomegalovirus. Correlated functional status among segregating V segments might be attributable to linkage disequilibrium, but an unknown experimental factor could not be ruled out. According to a later genetic analysis, donors in an Asian-associated ancestry cluster had fewer N-insertions in productive TCRs than the approximately 700-donor mean. A cluster of highly shared sequence variants was judged likely to represent a technical artifact of the sequencing pipeline. HLA typing was unavailable for some donors at each locus, so association tests used only the typed subset. In a later analysis, most CMV-associated TCR beta chains were found to appear HLA-restricted, with HLA associations seemingly driven largely by CMV exposure. In this cohort, only TCR beta chains were sequenced, and detectable features were limited by the absence of alpha or paired-chain data. While some public TCRs were present in many individuals, most TCR sequences turned up only very rarely across donors. V-gene and J-gene trimming of TCR beta chains was associated with a missense DCLRE1C variant in a later genetic analysis, and the association was replicated in an independent cohort. Some IMGT-functional V segments, including TRBV6-2 and TRBV6-3, could not be distinguished by the 87-base-pair reads and were therefore excluded. An earlier analysis of some 590 of the donors showed that most TCR beta V segments appeared in productive rearrangements either about 90% or about 30% of the time, which broadly matched IMGT annotations. According to a later analysis, parvovirus B19, influenza, CMV and Epstein-Barr virus appeared linked to several top co-occurrence clusters. It was suggested by the authors that the approach could potentially be generalized to other disease states and immunological phenotypes. Presence/absence analyses assumed roughly uniform sequencing depth across donors, an assumption that may not hold. In a later analysis, HLA-associated TCR beta chains showed more clonal expansion and lower generation probabilities than non-associated chains that were equally common.

The CDR3 runs 12 amino acids, cysteine and phenylalanine included. The DNA shown is the 36-base CDR3, in frame from base 1. Looking up the germline V gene (reference sequence) yields CDR1 MNHEY and CDR2 SMNVEV. V is trimmed back by 5 bases and J by 7 bases, and the junction contains 3 bases that no gene match accounts for. The cohort was made up of 650 to 700 healthy bone marrow donors. At the time of sampling, every cohort member was nominally healthy, though immune exposures that went unrecorded were likely present. The donor was CMV seronegative and belonged to the group of approximately 320 seronegative cohort members. Every donor gave a peripheral blood sample, and the peripheral blood mononuclear cells from that sample were used for TCR beta sequencing. The Qiagen DNeasy Blood Extraction Kit was used to extract genomic DNA from the blood cell samples. About this clone itself: Its target antigen remains unknown. No base quality information exists; no much larger clone differs at one position.

Libraries were constructed by the immunoSEQ multiplex PCR assay. For the multiplex PCR, a mixture combining 60 forward primers for TCR Vbeta segments and 13 reverse primers for TCR Jbeta segments was used. The CDR3 region of rearranged TCR beta genes was amplified from genomic DNA by a multiplex PCR assay. The Illumina HiSeq System was used to sequence the amplified TCR beta libraries as 87-base-pair reads. On the study's bioinformatics: A later analysis tallied around 80 million unique TCR beta chains across the 700 or so repertoires, and around 12 million of those chains were shared by two or more donors. Raw reads were error-corrected and collapsed into unique sequences by a nearest-neighbor algorithm in which closely related sequences were merged to remove PCR and sequencing errors. CDR3 sequences were aligned to IMGT reference sequences to assign V, D and J gene segments. For a sequence to be retained, a match of at least six nucleotides was required to both a V gene segment and a J gene segment. A rearrangement was called productive if the CDR3 had no stop codons and remained in frame with V and J, and every other rearrangement was called non-productive. CDR3 was defined according to IMGT convention as the region running from the second conserved V-encoded cysteine to the conserved J-encoded phenylalanine. The earlier analysis of about 610 of the donors excluded sequences that lacked an unambiguous match to a single V gene segment. In an earlier analysis of more than 500 of the donors, a V segment was called functional when productive rearrangements were above 56.7%, and segregating when the standard deviation between donors exceeded 5%. A statistical classification framework was built to diagnose cytomegalovirus status from the catalog of TCR beta chain sequences. In a later analysis, TCR nucleotide sequences were compared against IMGT/GENE-DB human TR gene sequences so that V and J genes could be assigned. A later analysis assigned CDR3 sequences and most-parsimonious VDJ recombination scenarios with the TCRdist pipeline. A later analysis defined each TCR beta chain by its CDR3 amino acid sequence plus V-gene family, and excluded reads lacking a unique V-gene family. As a way to deal with suspected cross-contamination and a sequencing artifact, a later analysis dropped 450 to 700 nucleotide sequences that were highly shared and had low generation probability. A later analysis calculated a clonal expansion index for each public chain from normalized within-repertoire ranks of inferred template counts. In a later analysis, generation probabilities were computed with a VDJ recombination model fitted to out-of-frame rearrangements, and the resulting probabilities were checked against IGoR. A later analysis scored TCR-TCR, TCR-HLA and TCR-CMV co-occurrence with hypergeometric tests, applying a repertoire-size bias correction to TCR pairs. A later analysis estimated false discovery rates by permuting HLA or CMV assignments 20 times. In a later analysis, co-occurring TCRs were grouped using DBSCAN, with TCRdist sequence similarity added in when clustering inside HLA-allele-positive subsets. Repertoires with fewer than 30,000 or more than 120,000 public chains, plus five repertoires with anomalous nucleotide sharing, were excluded from co-occurrence clustering. What TCRdb holds here is the immuneACCESS table cut down to in-frame rearrangements. Part of the clones is not present; checked against another copy, under half of the missing clones reflect an unresolved V gene, and the others are unexplained. That table is the source of V, J and clone size, and D and trimming were worked out from the DNA. In this sample the table shows roughly 92,000 clones, roughly 8.2% of which occur a single time. The ten top clones hold about 2.3% of the sample.

Sequencing was done on a sample of PBMCs. This chain joins TRBV27 to TRBJ2-5; a stretch of 8 junction bases matches TRBD2. This receptor was obtained from a man aged 45 to 65 in good health and CMV-seronegative. The CDR3 has the sequence CASSPLAGTQYF. The DNA sequence is TGTGCCAGCAGTCCCCTAGCGGGGACCCAGTACTTC.